Listed here are 26 T cell receptor beta chains from one sample, sequenced in a study of T cells after yellow fever vaccination. TCRdb redid the calling of the 5' RACE reads with MiXCR, one entry per CDR3 protein. Of roughly 49,000 distinct CDR3 sequences detected, 7% to 9% appear once; the ten largest clones hold 25% to 35%. Sequencing was performed on CD8+ T cells sorted from PBMCs, taken roughly 14 days after the first yellow fever vaccination. The receptors here all came from a man between 18 and 35 years old who received the YFV17D yellow fever vaccine.

This clonotype is medium-sized within its sample. The V and J genes are TRBV7-9 and TRBJ2-2; the match to TRBD1 covers 8 bases. V trimming: 5 bases; J trimming: 1 base; junction bases outside the gene matches: 15. Germline CDR1 SEHNR, CDR2 FQNEAQ (reference sequence). CDR3 length: 19 amino acids. CDR3 sequence reads: CASSRKPPGQVRNTGELFF. CDR3 bases: TGTGCCAGCAGCCGTAAACCGCCGGGACAGGTCCGGAACACCGGGGAGCTGTTTTTT.

This clonotype has at least ten counts. The V and J genes are TRBV7-8 and TRBJ1-1, with 7 bases aligning to TRBD1. The germline V gene encodes CDR1 SGHVS and CDR2 FQNEAQ. Losses at the gene ends were 1 base for V and 1 base for J; bases not matched to a gene: 3. The CDR3 is 15 amino acids. CDR3 amino acids: CASSLDPGGNTEAFF. CDR3 DNA sequence: TGTGCCAGCAGCTTAGACCCAGGGGGGAACACTGAAGCTTTCTTT.

This clonotype was found many times. The V call is TRBV4-3, the J call TRBJ2-7, with TRBD2 matching 8 bases. In germline, CDR1 is LGHNA, CDR2 YSLEER. The V gene end was trimmed by 0 bases and the J gene end by 3 bases; junction bases not matched to a gene: 10. The CDR3 is 17 residues long. The CDR3 is CASSQEGLGSGGYEQYF. CDR3 DNA sequence: TGCGCCAGCAGCCAAGAAGGGCTTGGGAGCGGGGGCTACGAGCAGTACTTC.

This clonotype showed up many times. The chain combines TRBV24-1 with TRBJ2-3; D is possibly TRBD1 (6 bases). Per the germline V gene, CDR1 is KGHDR and CDR2 is SFDVKD. The CDR3 is made up of 18 amino acids. V was trimmed by 2 bases and J by 4 bases, leaving 21 bases between them. CDR3 DNA sequence: TGTGCCACCAGTGATTCTACAGGGAGCTGGGAGAGCGCAGATACGCAGTATTTT. Translated, it gives CATSDSTGSWESADTQYF.

This clonotype was seen repeatedly, ten times or more. The V call is TRBV4-3, the J call TRBJ1-1; 12 positions agree with TRBD1. In germline, CDR1 is LGHNA, CDR2 YSLEER. The CDR3 has 18 residues. V shed 3 bases and J 1 base; nucleotides not matched to a gene: 9. In DNA, the CDR3 is TGCGCCAGCAGCCAGAAGACCTCGGGACAGGGGGCGAACACTGAAGCTTTCTTT. This translates into CASSQKTSGQGANTEAFF.

This clonotype was observed many times. CDR3 residues: CASSLAGTGETQYF. The CDR3 DNA sequence: TGTGCCAGCAGCTTAGCTGGGACGGGAGAGACCCAGTACTTC. The chain couples TRBV7-2 to TRBJ2-5; the D call may be TRBD1 or TRBD2 (5 bases each). V lost 0 bases and J 4 bases, leaving 9 bases between the germline ends. Germline CDR1 is SGHTA and CDR2 is FQGNSA. This CDR3 is built from 14 residues.

The rearrangement joins TRBV5-7 to TRBJ1-2; TRBD1 matches 7 bases. TRBV5-7 is marked as an open reading frame, function uncertain. The V and J ends lost 9 bases and 2 bases, in that order; junction bases with no gene match: 10. This CDR3 is 14 amino acids long. CDR3 sequence (DNA): TGTGCCATCGGCCTCGGACAGGCCAACTATGGCTACACCTTC. It codes for CAIGLGQANYGYTF.

This clonotype showed up just a few times. The V call is TRBV7-8, the J call TRBJ2-5, with 8 bases fitting TRBD2. Germline CDR1 is SGHVS and CDR2 is FQNEAQ. The junction had 10 bases not matched to a gene; V was cut back by 4 bases and J by 6 bases. The CDR3 loop spans 15 amino acids. CDR3 residues: CASSSLGRGGKTQYF. CDR3 bases: TGTGCCAGCAGCTCCCTAGGCCGGGGGGGAAAGACCCAGTACTTC.

Ten or more counts support this clonotype. The chain joins TRBV2 to TRBJ1-5; D is uncertain. The germline V gene has CDR1 SNHLY and CDR2 FYNNEI. V was shortened by 5 bases and J by 0 bases, with 11 bases between the two germline ends. CDR3 length equals 15 residues. In DNA, the CDR3 is TGTGCCAGCAGTAAGAGTACGGTTAGCAATCAGCCCCAGCATTTT. It codes for CASSKSTVSNQPQHF.

This clonotype was observed at least ten times. V and J are TRBV27 and TRBJ2-1; tentatively, D is TRBD2 (6 bases). The germline V gene has CDR1 MNHEY and CDR2 SMNVEV (reference sequence). The CDR3 totals 16 residues. V dropped 0 bases and J dropped 0 bases, with 9 bases sitting between them. CDR3 protein: CASSLSWRVSYNEQFF. CDR3 DNA: TGTGCCAGCAGTTTATCGTGGAGGGTCTCCTACAATGAGCAGTTCTTC.

This clonotype was counted many times. The chain employs TRBV6-8 and TRBJ1-5; the match to TRBD1 covers 9 bases. V was pared by 6 bases and J by 3 bases, with 9 bases of the junction left unmatched. This CDR3 is 16 amino acids long. The V gene's germline CDR1 is MNHGY and CDR2 SAAAGT. Here the CDR3 DNA reads TGTGCCAGCAGGGGACAGGGAGCGGTTGACAATCAGCCCCAGCATTTT. Translated: CASRGQGAVDNQPQHF.

The chain links TRBV6-1 to TRBJ1-3, with D tentatively TRBD1 (5 bases). There are 16 residues in the CDR3. Germline V gene data show CDR1 as MNHNS and CDR2 as SASEGT. V lost 5 bases, J lost 0 bases, and 14 bases lay in between. CDR3 residues: CASSPPGLSSGNTIYF. The CDR3 bases are TGTGCCAGCAGTCCCCCGGGACTCAGCTCTGGAAACACCATATATTTT.

The sample holds many counts of this clonotype. V and J are TRBV18 and TRBJ2-1; D tentatively reads TRBD1 or TRBD2 (6 bases each). CDR1 and CDR2 (germline): KGHSH, LQKENI. The CDR3 totals 19 residues. V shed 0 bases and J shed 6 bases, with 24 bases lying between them. The CDR3 loop reads CASSPPALMRGHSGNEQFF. The CDR3 DNA reads TGTGCCAGCTCACCACCGGCTCTGATGCGGGGACATTCAGGCAATGAGCAGTTCTTC.

In its sample, this clonotype was seen many times. The chain combines TRBV12-3 or TRBV12-4 with TRBJ2-2; 8 bases line up with TRBD2. V was clipped by 2 bases and J by 4 bases; unmatched bases: 9. CDR3 size: 17 residues. The CDR3 loop is CASSLRAGGSSTGELFF. The CDR3 DNA is TGTGCCAGCAGTTTACGCGCGGGGGGTTCGAGCACCGGGGAGCTGTTTTTT.

The sample holds many counts of this clonotype. The CDR3 coding sequence is TGCAGCGTTGAAGCTAGGGCCGGGGAGCTGTTTTTT. Translation gives CSVEARAGELFF. The chain combines TRBV29-1 with TRBJ2-2; D not resolved. This CDR3 is 12 amino acids long. The germline V gene has CDR1 SQVTM and CDR2 ANQGSEA. V shed 1 base and J shed 6 bases, with 6 bases lying between them.

This clonotype occurred many times. The V and J genes are TRBV5-6 and TRBJ1-1; a possible D gene is TRBD1 (6 bases). V lost 4 bases and J lost 2, with 21 bases in between. CDR3 length equals 17 residues. Germline V gives CDR1 SGHDT, CDR2 YYEEEE. The CDR3: CASSIGTPQDGNTEAFF. CDR3 sequence (DNA): TGTGCCAGCAGCATTGGGACACCCCAAGACGGTAACACTGAAGCTTTCTTT. Looking up the rest from reference TRBV5-6 and TRBJ1-1 gives the full variable domain: DAGVTQSPTHLIKTRGQQVTLRCSPKSGHDTVSWYQQALGQGPQFIFQYYEEEERQRGNFPDRFSGHQFPNYSSELNVNALLLGDSALYLCASSIGTPQDGNTEAFFGQGTRLTVV.

This clonotype was seen at least ten times. The CDR3 DNA follows: TGTGCCAGCAGTGAAGCGCGGGGGACAGGGCTTTCGAACACTGAAGCTTTCTTT. This sequence encodes CASSEARGTGLSNTEAFF. This chain joins TRBV6-1 and TRBJ1-1; the match to TRBD1 covers 9 bases. This CDR3 has 18 residues. Germline V lookup: CDR1 MNHNS, CDR2 SASEGT. Trimming cost V 0 bases and J 1 base; bases outside gene matches: 9.

This clonotype was recorded many times. The V gene is TRBV6-5, the J gene TRBJ2-1, with 15 bases aligning to TRBD2. The germline V gene encodes CDR1 MNHEY and CDR2 SVGAGI. J lost 3 bases, V lost 7 bases, and 1 base had no gene match. This CDR3 comprises 15 residues. CDR3 protein: CASTGLAGGYNEQFF. DNA of the CDR3: TGTGCCAGCACGGGACTAGCGGGGGGCTACAATGAGCAGTTCTTC.

This clonotype was counted between two and nine times. The V and J genes are TRBV7-9 and TRBJ2-2; possibly TRBD1 for D (5 bases). The germline V gene has CDR1 SEHNR and CDR2 FQNEAQ (reference sequence). The length of the CDR3 is 17 residues. Between the trimmed V and J ends, which lost 0 bases and 5 bases, there was a span of 16 bases. The CDR3 reads CASSLAAGHIKTGELFF. The CDR3 bases are TGTGCCAGCAGCTTAGCTGCCGGACATATCAAGACCGGGGAGCTGTTTTTT. The full variable domain, rest sourced from reference TRBV7-9 and TRBJ2-2, is DTGVSQNPRHKITKRGQNVTFRCDPISEHNRLYWYRQTLGQGPEFLTYFQNEAQLEKSRLLSDRFSAERPKGSFSTLEIQRTEQGDSAMYLCASSLAAGHIKTGELFFGEGSRLTVL.

This clonotype has ten or more counts. The chain's CDR3 is CASSSGTLNTGELFF. CDR3 coding DNA: TGTGCCAGCAGTTCCGGGACACTGAACACCGGGGAGCTGTTTTTT. The rearrangement links TRBV12-3 or TRBV12-4 to TRBJ2-2; TRBD1 might be the D (6 bases). CDR3 length: 15 amino acids. Between the trimmed V and J ends, which lost 4 bases and 1 base, there was a span of 10 bases.

The chain uses TRBV20-1 and TRBJ2-2; 10 positions agree with TRBD2. V trimming: 6 bases; J trimming: 3 bases; junction bases outside the gene matches: 10. This CDR3 contains 16 residues. The germline gives CDR1 DFQATT, CDR2 SNEGSKA (reference sequence). The CDR3: CSAGPLAGVYTGELFF. The CDR3 nucleotides are TGCAGTGCCGGCCCGCTAGCGGGGGTATACACCGGGGAGCTGTTTTTT.

This clonotype has a count of ten or more. The chain recombines TRBV12-3 or TRBV12-4 with TRBJ1-5, with a tentative D call TRBD1 (5 bases). The V and J ends lost 5 bases and 2 bases respectively, with 10 bases between them. The CDR3 has 14 residues. CDR3 region: CASSSWGGNQPQHF. CDR3 bases: TGTGCCAGCAGTAGCTGGGGCGGCAATCAGCCCCAGCATTTT.

The table lists this clonotype with a few counts. This sequence joins TRBV29-1 and TRBJ2-1; 8 bases fit TRBD2. V dropped 0 bases and J dropped 4; count of bases not matched to a gene: 5. This CDR3 is built from 15 residues. Per germline, CDR1 SQVTM and CDR2 ANQGSEA. CDR3 residues: CSVEDIGGGYNEQFF. In DNA form, the CDR3 reads TGCAGCGTTGAAGACATAGGCGGGGGGTACAATGAGCAGTTCTTC.

There are many counts of this clonotype. CDR3 nucleotides: TGCGCCAGCAGCCAAGATGAGCGGGGGTGGTCAGATACGCAGTATTTT. It translates to CASSQDERGWSDTQYF. The chain couples TRBV4-1 to TRBJ2-3; TRBD2 matches at 8 bases. The CDR3 contains 16 residues. CDR1 and CDR2 (germline): MGHRA, YSYEKL. Germline trimming cut 0 bases from V and 4 bases from J; bases unmatched to any gene: 6.

In this sample, this clonotype turned up a few times. V and J are TRBV12-3 or TRBV12-4 and TRBJ2-3, with 8 bases aligning to TRBD2. The CDR3 contains 15 residues. V was pared by 8 bases and J by 2 bases, with 9 bases of the junction left unmatched. The CDR3 protein is CASRVPGGNTDTQYF. The DNA for the CDR3 is TGTGCCAGCCGGGTCCCGGGGGGGAACACAGATACGCAGTATTTT.

The chain links TRBV7-8 to TRBJ2-3; 8 nucleotides agree with TRBD1. Trimming took 0 bases from V and 10 from J; bases not matched to a gene: 3. Germline assignment: CDR1 SGHVS and CDR2 FQNEAQ. This CDR3 region has 13 residues. Here the CDR3 DNA reads TGTGCCAGCAGCTTAGCGACAGGGGTGCCGCAGTATTTT. Protein sequence: CASSLATGVPQYF.